This section outlines one T cell receptor beta chain sequence together with its context. The sample is drawn from a study of control samples from healthy donors and cancer patients. The data were produced by immunoSEQ multiplex PCR, yet TCRdb's version contains in-frame clones alone and is incomplete. The sample has 150,000 to 180,000 clones; roughly 94% are singletons. This CDR3 is built from 17 residues. Per germline, CDR1 LNHDA and CDR2 SQIVND (reference sequence). The V and J ends lost 5 bases and 3 bases respectively, with 22 bases between them. This TCR came from a man aged 35-49 years in good health. V and J are TRBV19 and TRBJ1-1, with a tentative D call TRBD1 (6 bases). Sequenced: blood. In DNA form, the CDR3 reads TGTGCCAGTAGTCCCCAGAACCGGGGGCGGGGGGACACTGAAGCTTTCTTT. Translation: CASSPQNRGRGDTEAFF.